The present T cell receptor beta chain was sequenced within a study of T cells in Graves' hyperthyroidism and ophthalmopathy. Trimming removed 1 base at V and 4 bases at J, with 5 bases between. The length of the CDR3 is 13 residues. CDR1 and CDR2 from the germline V gene are SEHNR and FQNEAQ (reference sequence). The table lists this clonotype with many counts. Its antigen is not identified. Broader study findings: Also found in blood were most expanded thyroid clonotypes above 0.001.

From RNA transcripts, TCR beta CDR3 regions were amplified. Using the HTBI primer set, a first-round RT-PCR was run on the TCR CDR3. A single record per CDR3 protein comes from TCRdb applying MiXCR to the multiplex PCR reads. The sample has a few hundred thousand distinct CDR3 sequences; 15% to 20% are singletons. This chain joins TRBV7-9 and TRBJ2-1; D is undetermined. Specimen: blood. The TCR originated in a man between 18 and 35 years old with Graves' ophthalmopathy. The CDR3 DNA sequence: TGTGCCAGCAGCTTAGTAGTGTACAATGAGCAGTTCTTC. Translating it yields CASSLVVYNEQFF.